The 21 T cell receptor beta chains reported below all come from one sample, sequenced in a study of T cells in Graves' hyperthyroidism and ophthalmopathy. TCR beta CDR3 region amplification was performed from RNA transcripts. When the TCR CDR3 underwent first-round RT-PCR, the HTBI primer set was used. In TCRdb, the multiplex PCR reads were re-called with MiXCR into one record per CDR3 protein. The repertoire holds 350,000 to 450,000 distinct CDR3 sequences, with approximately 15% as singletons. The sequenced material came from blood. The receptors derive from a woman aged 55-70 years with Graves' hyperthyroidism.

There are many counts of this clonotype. The CDR3 loop is CASSSPYGLAGGSYEQYF. The CDR3 nucleotides are TGTGCCAGCAGCTCCCCTTATGGACTAGCGGGAGGATCCTACGAGCAGTACTTC. This chain connects TRBV7-8 to TRBJ2-7, with TRBD2 identical over 14 bases. V lost 4 bases and J lost 1; bases outside the gene matches: 9. Germline V gives CDR1 SGHVS, CDR2 FQNEAQ. The CDR3 is made up of 18 amino acids.

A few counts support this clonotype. As DNA, the CDR3 is TGTGCCAGCAGCGCATACAGGGGAGGGACTGAAGCTTTCTTT. Encoded protein: CASSAYRGGTEAFF. This sequence joins TRBV9 and TRBJ1-1; 7 nucleotides match TRBD1. With 3 bases clipped from V and 5 bases from J, the junction kept 7 bases outside the gene matches. There are 14 residues in the CDR3. Per the germline V gene, CDR1 is SGDLS and CDR2 is YYNGEE.

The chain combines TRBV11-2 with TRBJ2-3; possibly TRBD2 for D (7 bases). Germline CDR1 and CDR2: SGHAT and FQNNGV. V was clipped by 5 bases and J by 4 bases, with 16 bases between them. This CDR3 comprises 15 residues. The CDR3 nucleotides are TGTGCCAGCAGCGGGGGGGGGCGGGCGGCAGATACGCAGTATTTT. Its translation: CASSGGGRAADTQYF.

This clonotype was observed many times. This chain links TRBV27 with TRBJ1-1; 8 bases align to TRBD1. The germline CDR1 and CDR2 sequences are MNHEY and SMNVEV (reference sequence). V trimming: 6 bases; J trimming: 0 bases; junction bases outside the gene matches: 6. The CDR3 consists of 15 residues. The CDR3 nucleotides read TGTGCCAGCAGGCCACAGGGGGTTATGAACACTGAAGCTTTCTTT. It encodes CASRPQGVMNTEAFF.

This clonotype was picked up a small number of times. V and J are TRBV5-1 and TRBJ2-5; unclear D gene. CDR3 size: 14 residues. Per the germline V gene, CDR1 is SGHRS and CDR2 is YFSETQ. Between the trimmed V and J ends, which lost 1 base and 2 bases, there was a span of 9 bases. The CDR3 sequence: CASSLSPQQETQYF. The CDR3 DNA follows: TGCGCCAGCAGCTTGTCACCTCAACAAGAGACCCAGTACTTC.

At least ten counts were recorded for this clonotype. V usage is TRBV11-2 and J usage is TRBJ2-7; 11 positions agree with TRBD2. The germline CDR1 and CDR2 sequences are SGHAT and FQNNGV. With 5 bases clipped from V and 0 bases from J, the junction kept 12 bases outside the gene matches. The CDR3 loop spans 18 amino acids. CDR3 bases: TGTGCCAGCAGCCAGGGGGGGCTAGCGGGAGGTGGCTCCTACGAGCAGTACTTC. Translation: CASSQGGLAGGGSYEQYF. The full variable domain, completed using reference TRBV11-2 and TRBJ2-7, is EAGVAQSPRYKIIEKRQSVAFWCNPISGHATLYWYQQILGQGPKLLIQFQNNGVVDDSQLPKDRFSAERLKGVDSTLKIQPAKLEDSAVYLCASSQGGLAGGGSYEQYFGPGTRLTVT.

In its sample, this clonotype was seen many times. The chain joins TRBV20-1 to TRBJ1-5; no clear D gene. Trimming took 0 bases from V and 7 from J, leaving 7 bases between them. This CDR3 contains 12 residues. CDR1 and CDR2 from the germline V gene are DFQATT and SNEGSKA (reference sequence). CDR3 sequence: CSAREPGQPQHF. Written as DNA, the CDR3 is TGCAGTGCTAGAGAACCGGGACAGCCCCAGCATTTT.

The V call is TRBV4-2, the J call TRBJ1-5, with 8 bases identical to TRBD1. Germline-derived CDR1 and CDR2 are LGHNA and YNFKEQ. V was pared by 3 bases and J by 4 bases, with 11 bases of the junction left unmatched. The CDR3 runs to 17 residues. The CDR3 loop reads CASSHFPQGARNQPQHF. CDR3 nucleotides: TGTGCCAGCAGCCATTTTCCTCAGGGGGCGCGAAATCAGCCCCAGCATTTT.

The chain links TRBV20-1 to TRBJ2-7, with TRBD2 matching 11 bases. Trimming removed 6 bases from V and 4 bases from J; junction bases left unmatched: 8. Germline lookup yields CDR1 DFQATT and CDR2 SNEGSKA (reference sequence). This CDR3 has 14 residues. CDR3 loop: CSAISGRAFYEQYF. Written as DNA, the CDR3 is TGCAGTGCCATTAGCGGGAGGGCCTTTTACGAGCAGTACTTC.

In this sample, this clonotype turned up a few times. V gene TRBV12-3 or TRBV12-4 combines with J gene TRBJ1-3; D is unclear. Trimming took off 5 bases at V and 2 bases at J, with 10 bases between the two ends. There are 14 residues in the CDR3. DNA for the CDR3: TGTGCCAGCAGTCCTCGGGCAGCTGGAAACACCATATATTTT. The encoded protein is CASSPRAAGNTIYF.

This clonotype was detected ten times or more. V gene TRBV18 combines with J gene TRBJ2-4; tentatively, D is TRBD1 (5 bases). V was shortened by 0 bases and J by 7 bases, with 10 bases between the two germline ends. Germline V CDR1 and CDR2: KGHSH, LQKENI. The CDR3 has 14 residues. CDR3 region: CASSPPQSGNIQYF. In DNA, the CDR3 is TGTGCCAGCTCACCACCTCAATCAGGGAACATTCAGTACTTC.

The chain's CDR3 is CASNIPGGSSYEQYF. For the CDR3, the DNA is TGTGCCAGCAACATACCAGGGGGAAGCTCCTACGAGCAGTACTTC. The chain is built from TRBV11-2 and TRBJ2-7, with 7 positions matching TRBD1. Germline V gene sequence: CDR1 SGHAT, CDR2 FQNNGV. With 7 bases clipped from V and 0 bases from J, the junction kept 9 bases outside the gene matches. CDR3 length: 15 amino acids. Variable domain in full (rest from reference TRBV11-2 and TRBJ2-7): EAGVAQSPRYKIIEKRQSVAFWCNPISGHATLYWYQQILGQGPKLLIQFQNNGVVDDSQLPKDRFSAERLKGVDSTLKIQPAKLEDSAVYLCASNIPGGSSYEQYFGPGTRLTVT.

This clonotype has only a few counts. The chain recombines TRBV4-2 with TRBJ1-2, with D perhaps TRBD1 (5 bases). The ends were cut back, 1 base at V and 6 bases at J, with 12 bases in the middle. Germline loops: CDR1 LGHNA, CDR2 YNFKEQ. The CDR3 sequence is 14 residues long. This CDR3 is CASSQVTAGDGYTF. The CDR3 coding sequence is TGTGCCAGCAGCCAAGTGACCGCGGGGGATGGCTACACCTTC.

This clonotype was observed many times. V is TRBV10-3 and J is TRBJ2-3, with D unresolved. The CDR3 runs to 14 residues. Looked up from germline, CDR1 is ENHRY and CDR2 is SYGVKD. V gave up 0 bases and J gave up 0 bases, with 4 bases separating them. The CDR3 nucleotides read TGTGCCATCAGTGAGTCGGGCAGCACAGATACGCAGTATTTT. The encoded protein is CAISESGSTDTQYF.

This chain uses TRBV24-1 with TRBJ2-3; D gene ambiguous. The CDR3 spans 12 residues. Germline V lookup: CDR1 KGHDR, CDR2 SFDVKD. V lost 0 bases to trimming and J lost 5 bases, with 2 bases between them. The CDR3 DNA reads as TGTGCCACCAGTGATTTGCAAGATACGCAGTATTTT. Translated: CATSDLQDTQYF.

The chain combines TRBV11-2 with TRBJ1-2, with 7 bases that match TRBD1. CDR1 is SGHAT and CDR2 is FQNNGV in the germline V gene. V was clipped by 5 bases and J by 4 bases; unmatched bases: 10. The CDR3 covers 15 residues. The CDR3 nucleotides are TGTGCCAGCAGCCCTTACAGGGGCGAGGGCTATGGCTACACCTTC. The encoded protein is CASSPYRGEGYGYTF.

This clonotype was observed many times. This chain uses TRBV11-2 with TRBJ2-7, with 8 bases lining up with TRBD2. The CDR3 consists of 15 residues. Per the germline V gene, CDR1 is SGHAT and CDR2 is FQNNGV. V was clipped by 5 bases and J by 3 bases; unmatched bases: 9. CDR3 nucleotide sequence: TGTGCCAGCAGCCCCCTGAGCGGGAGCAGCTACGAGCAGTACTTC. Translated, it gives CASSPLSGSSYEQYF.

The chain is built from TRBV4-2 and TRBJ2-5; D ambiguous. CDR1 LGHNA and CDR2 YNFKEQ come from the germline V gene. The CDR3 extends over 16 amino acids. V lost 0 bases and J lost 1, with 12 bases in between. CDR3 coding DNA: TGTGCCAGCAGCCAAGAGCTGGCAGTGGTCCAAGAGACCCAGTACTTC. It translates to CASSQELAVVQETQYF.

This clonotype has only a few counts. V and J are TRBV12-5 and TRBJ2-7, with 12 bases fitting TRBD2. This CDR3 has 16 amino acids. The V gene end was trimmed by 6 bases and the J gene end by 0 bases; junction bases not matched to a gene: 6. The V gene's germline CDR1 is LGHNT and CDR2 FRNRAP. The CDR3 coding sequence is TGTGCTAGTGGCCAGAGACTAGCGGGAGTCTCCTACGAGCAGTACTTC. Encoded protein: CASGQRLAGVSYEQYF.

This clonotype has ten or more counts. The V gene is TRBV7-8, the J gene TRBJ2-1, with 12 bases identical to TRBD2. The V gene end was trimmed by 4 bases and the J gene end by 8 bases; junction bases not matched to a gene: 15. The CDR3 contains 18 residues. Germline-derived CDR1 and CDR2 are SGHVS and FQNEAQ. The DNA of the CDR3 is TGTGCCAGCAGCTCCGCGTCCCCTAGCGGGAGGGCCGTCGATGAGCAGTTCTTC. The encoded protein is CASSSASPSGRAVDEQFF.

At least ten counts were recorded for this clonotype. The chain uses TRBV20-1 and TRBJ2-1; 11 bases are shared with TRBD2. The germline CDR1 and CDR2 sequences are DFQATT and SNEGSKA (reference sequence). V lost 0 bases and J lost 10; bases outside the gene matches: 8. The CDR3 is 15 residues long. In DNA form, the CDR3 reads TGCAGTGCTAGAGATGGTACTAGCGGGAGTCGGGAGCAGTTCTTC. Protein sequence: CSARDGTSGSREQFF.